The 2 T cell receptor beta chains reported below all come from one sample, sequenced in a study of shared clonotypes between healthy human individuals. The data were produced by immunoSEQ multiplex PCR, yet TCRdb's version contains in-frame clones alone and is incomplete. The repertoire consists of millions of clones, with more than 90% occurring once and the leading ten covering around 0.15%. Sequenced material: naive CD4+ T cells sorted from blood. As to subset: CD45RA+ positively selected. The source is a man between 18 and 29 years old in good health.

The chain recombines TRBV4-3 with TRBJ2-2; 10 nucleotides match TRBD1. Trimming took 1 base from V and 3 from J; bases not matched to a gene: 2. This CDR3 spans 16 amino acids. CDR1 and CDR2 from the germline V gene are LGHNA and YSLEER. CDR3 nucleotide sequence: TGCGCCAGCAGCCAAGCCGGGACAGGGGACACCGGGGAGCTGTTTTTT. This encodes CASSQAGTGDTGELFF.

CDR3 loop: CASSFGLVADTQYF. CDR3 sequence (DNA): TGTGCCAGCAGCTTCGGACTAGTAGCAGATACGCAGTATTTT. The chain links TRBV7-2 to TRBJ2-3, with 7 bases that match TRBD2. The CDR3 runs 14 residues. Germline-derived CDR1 and CDR2 are SGHTA and FQGNSA. Trimming removed 3 bases from V and 4 bases from J; junction bases left unmatched: 4.